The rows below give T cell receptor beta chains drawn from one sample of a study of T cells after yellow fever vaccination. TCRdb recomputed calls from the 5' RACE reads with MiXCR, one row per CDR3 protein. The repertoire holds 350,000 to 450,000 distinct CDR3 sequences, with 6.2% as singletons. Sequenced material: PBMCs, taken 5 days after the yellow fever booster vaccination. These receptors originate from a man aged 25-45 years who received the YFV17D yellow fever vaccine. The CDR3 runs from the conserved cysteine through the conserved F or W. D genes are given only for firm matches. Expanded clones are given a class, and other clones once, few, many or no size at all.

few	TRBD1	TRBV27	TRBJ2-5	CASSPIGLTGLEETQYF	TGTGCCAGCAGTCCAATCGGCCTGACAGGGTTGGAAGAGACCCAGTACTTC
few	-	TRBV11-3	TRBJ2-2	CASSSRRTGELFF	TGTGCCAGCAGCTCGCGCAGGACCGGGGAGCTGTTTTTT
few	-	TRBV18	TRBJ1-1	CASSPGTPRSEAFF	TGTGCCAGCTCACCAGGGACGCCCAGAAGTGAAGCTTTCTTT
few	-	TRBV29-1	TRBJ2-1	CSWAFGSYNEQFF	TGCAGCTGGGCGTTTGGCTCCTACAATGAGCAGTTCTTC
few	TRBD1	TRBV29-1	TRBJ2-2	CSAGTVTPGELFF	TGCAGCGCAGGGACAGTCACACCCGGGGAGCTGTTTTTT
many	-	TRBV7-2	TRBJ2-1	CASSLGALNEQFF	TGTGCCAGCAGCTTAGGGGCTCTCAATGAGCAGTTCTTC
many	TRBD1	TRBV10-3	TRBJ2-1	CAIKGGQGGFNEQFF	TGTGCCATCAAAGGTGGACAGGGAGGTTTCAATGAGCAGTTCTTC
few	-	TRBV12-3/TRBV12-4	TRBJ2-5	CASSPFGTLEETQYF	TGTGCCAGCAGTCCCTTTGGGACCCTGGAGGAGACCCAGTACTTC
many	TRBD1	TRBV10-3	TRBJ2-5	CAIRETGMETQYF	TGTGCCATCAGGGAGACAGGGATGGAGACCCAGTACTTC
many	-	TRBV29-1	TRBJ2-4	CSVGQKTTNIQYF	TGCAGCGTAGGACAGAAAACTACAAACATTCAGTACTTC
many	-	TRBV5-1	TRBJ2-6	CASSLLTSGANVLTF	TGCGCCAGCAGCTTGTTGACCTCTGGGGCCAACGTCCTGACTTTC
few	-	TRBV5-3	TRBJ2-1	CASSPHGQGGYNEQFF	TGTGCCAGTTCCCCCCACGGGCAGGGCGGTTACAATGAGCAGTTCTTC
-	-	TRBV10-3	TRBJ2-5	CAISVGNEETQYF	TGTGCCATCAGTGTCGGGAACGAAGAGACCCAGTACTTC
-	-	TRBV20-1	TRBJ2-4	CSARERGSKNIQYF	TGCAGTGCTAGGGAAAGAGGTTCCAAAAACATTCAGTACTTC
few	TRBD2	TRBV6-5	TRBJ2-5	CASSSRGLAGVETQYF	TGTGCCAGCAGTTCTCGGGGACTAGCGGGAGTAGAGACCCAGTACTTC
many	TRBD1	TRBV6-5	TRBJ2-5	CATRQGVETQYF	TGTGCCACCAGACAGGGAGTTGAGACCCAGTACTTC
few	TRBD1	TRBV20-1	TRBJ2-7	CTAGQGLSYEQYF	TGCACAGCCGGACAGGGCCTCTCCTACGAGCAGTACTTC
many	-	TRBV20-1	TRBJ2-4	CSARESSRGNIQYF	TGCAGTGCTAGAGAATCCTCCAGGGGAAACATTCAGTACTTC
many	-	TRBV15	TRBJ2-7	CATSTLEEQYF	TGTGCCACCAGCACACTGGAGGAGCAGTACTTC
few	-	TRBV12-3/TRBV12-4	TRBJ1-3	CASSLWAATFSGNTIYF	TGTGCCAGCAGTTTATGGGCAGCTACCTTCTCTGGAAACACCATATATTTT
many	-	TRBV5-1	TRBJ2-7	CASSLPRDTAYEQYF	TGCGCCAGCAGCTTGCCCCGGGACACGGCCTACGAGCAGTACTTC
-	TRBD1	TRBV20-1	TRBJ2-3	CSARGQSGTDTQYF	TGCAGTGCTAGGGGACAGTCTGGCACAGATACGCAGTATTTT
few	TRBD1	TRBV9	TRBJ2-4	CASSMGQGLAKNIQYF	TGTGCCAGCAGCATGGGACAGGGTCTAGCCAAAAACATTCAGTACTTC
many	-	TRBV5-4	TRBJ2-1	CASSSPSATYNEQFF	TGTGCCAGCAGTTCCCCTAGCGCCACCTACAATGAGCAGTTCTTC
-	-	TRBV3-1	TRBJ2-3	CASSQIGEGEYF	TGTGCCAGCAGCCAGATAGGAGAGGGAGAGTATTTT
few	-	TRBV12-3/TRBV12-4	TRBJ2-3	CASSRVTAHTDTQYF	TGTGCCAGCAGTCGCGTGACAGCACACACAGATACGCAGTATTTT
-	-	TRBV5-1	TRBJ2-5	CASSGGGSQETQYF	TGCGCCAGCAGCGGGGGTGGAAGCCAAGAGACCCAGTACTTC
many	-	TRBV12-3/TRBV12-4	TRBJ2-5	CASSPNYGAVGETQYF	TGTGCCAGCAGTCCTAATTATGGGGCTGTAGGAGAGACCCAGTACTTC
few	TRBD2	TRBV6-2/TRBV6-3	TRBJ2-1	CASSYSLGLAGYEQFF	TGTGCCAGCAGTTACTCCCTGGGACTAGCGGGCTATGAGCAGTTCTTC